Listed below are T cell receptor beta chains from one sample, sequenced in a study of blood T cell repertoires in COVID-19. Sequencing was performed with immunoSEQ multiplex PCR; in TCRdb, only in-frame clones are kept and a portion is missing. The sample holds some 300,000 clones, about 90% seen once. The sequencing sample was made of peripheral blood. These TCRs come from a woman aged 35 to 49 with COVID-19, enrolled during active disease. CDR3s include the opening cysteine and the closing phenylalanine or tryptophan. A D gene is named only where the DNA matches it firmly. Size tells how often a clone was seen (once, few, many) or the class of an expanded clone, and some rows leave it out.

CDR3aa | CDR3nt | v_gene | abundance | j_gene | d_gene
CASSPGYYGYTF | TGTGCCAGCAGTCCAGGCTACTATGGCTACACCTTC | TRBV3-1/TRBV3-2 | few | TRBJ1-2 | -
CASSRQLNSPLHF | TGTGCCAGCAGCCGACAGTTAAATTCACCCCTCCACTTT | TRBV6-4 | - | TRBJ1-6 | -
CASSLRGTPTDTQYF | TGTGCCAGCAGTTTGCGGGGAACCCCCACAGATACGCAGTATTTT | TRBV28 | - | TRBJ2-3 | -
CASSLGQGAVTIYF | TGTGCCAGCAGCTTGGGGCAGGGGGCCGTCACCATATATTTT | TRBV11-2 | - | TRBJ1-3 | TRBD1
CASSQDSYPYNEQFF | TGCGCCAGCAGCCAAGATAGCTACCCCTACAATGAGCAGTTCTTC | TRBV4-3 | once | TRBJ2-1 | -
CASSDRGGQPQHF | TGTGCCAGTTCGGACAGGGGCGGCCAGCCCCAGCATTTT | TRBV19 | - | TRBJ1-5 | TRBD1
CASSFGGGAQNTGELFF | TGCGCCAGCAGCTTCGGAGGGGGGGCCCAGAACACCGGGGAGCTGTTTTTT | TRBV5-1 | - | TRBJ2-2 | -
CASSSGTSGTTDTQYF | TGTGCCAGCAGCTCGGGGACTAGCGGAACCACAGATACGCAGTATTTT | TRBV9 | - | TRBJ2-3 | TRBD2
CANGSWENKQGAASYEQYF | TGTGCCAACGGTTCTTGGGAGAACAAACAGGGAGCGGCCTCCTACGAGCAGTACTTC | TRBV7-3 | - | TRBJ2-7 | -
CASRRDGLLALEPQHF | TGTGCCAGCAGAAGGGACGGACTCCTAGCGCTGGAGCCCCAGCATTTT | TRBV27 | once | TRBJ1-5 | -
CSVTGPGANTEAFF | TGCAGCGTAACAGGGCCTGGGGCGAACACTGAAGCTTTCTTT | TRBV29-1 | - | TRBJ1-1 | -
CASSSGQGGYGYTF | TGTGCCAGCAGTTCAGGACAGGGGGGCTATGGCTACACCTTC | TRBV28 | - | TRBJ1-2 | TRBD1
CATSKAPGELFF | TGTGCCACCTCTAAAGCCCCCGGGGAGCTGTTTTTT | TRBV15 | - | TRBJ2-2 | -